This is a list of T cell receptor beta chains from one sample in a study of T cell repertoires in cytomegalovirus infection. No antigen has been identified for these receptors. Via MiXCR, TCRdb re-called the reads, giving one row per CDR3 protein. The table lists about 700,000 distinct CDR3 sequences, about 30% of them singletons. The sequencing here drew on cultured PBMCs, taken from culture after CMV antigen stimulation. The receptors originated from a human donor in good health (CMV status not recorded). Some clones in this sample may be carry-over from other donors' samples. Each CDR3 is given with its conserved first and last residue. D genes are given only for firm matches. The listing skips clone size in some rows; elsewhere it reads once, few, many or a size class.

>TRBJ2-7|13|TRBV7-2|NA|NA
CASSLARYYEQYF
TGTGCCAGCAGCTTAGCGCGGTATTACGAGCAGTACTTC
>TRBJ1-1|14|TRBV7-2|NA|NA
CASSLAGGITEAFF
TGTGCCAGCAGCTTAGCCGGGGGGATCACTGAAGCTTTCTTT
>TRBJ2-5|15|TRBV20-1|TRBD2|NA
CSARAPGLPQETQYF
TGCAGTGCTAGAGCACCGGGACTACCTCAAGAGACCCAGTACTTC
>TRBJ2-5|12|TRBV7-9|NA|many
CASRPPGGTQYF
TGTGCCAGCAGACCCCCAGGCGGGACCCAGTACTTC
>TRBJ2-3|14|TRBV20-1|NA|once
CSASRDPSTDTQYF
TGCAGTGCTTCAAGGGACCCGAGCACAGATACGCAGTATTTT
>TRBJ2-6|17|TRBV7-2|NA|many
CASSLVLLGSGANVLTF
TGTGCCAGCAGCTTAGTCCTTCTTGGCTCTGGGGCCAACGTCCTGACTTTC
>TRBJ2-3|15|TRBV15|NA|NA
CATSRVADPPDTQYF
TGTGCCACCAGCAGGGTAGCGGATCCTCCCGATACGCAGTATTTT
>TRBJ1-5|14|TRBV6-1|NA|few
CASSEGGGDQPQHF
TGTGCCAGCAGTGAAGGAGGGGGTGATCAGCCCCAGCATTTT
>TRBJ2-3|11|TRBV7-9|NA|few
CASSTVNTQYF
TGTGCCAGCAGCACGGTAAATACGCAGTATTTT
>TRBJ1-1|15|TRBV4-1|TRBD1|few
CASSIRTGKDTEAFF
TGCGCCAGCAGCATTCGGACAGGGAAGGACACTGAAGCTTTCTTT
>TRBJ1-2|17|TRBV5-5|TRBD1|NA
CASSPRDRAQSNYGYTF
TGTGCCAGCAGCCCCCGGGACAGAGCTCAATCTAACTATGGCTACACCTTC
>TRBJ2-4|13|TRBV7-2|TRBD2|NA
CASSSFASGIQYF
TGTGCCAGCAGCTCCTTCGCTAGCGGAATTCAGTACTTC
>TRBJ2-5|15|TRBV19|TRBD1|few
CASRTGAIDQETQYF
TGTGCCAGTAGGACAGGGGCCATCGATCAAGAGACCCAGTACTTC
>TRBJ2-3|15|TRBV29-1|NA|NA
CSAPGRSGRTDTQYF
TGCAGCGCCCCAGGGAGGAGCGGGCGCACAGATACGCAGTATTTT
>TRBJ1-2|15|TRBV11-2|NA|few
CASSLNLGLGDGYTF
TGTGCCAGCAGCCTTAATTTGGGGCTAGGAGATGGCTACACCTTC
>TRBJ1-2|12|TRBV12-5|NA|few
CASGSRGYGYTF
TGTGCTAGTGGTTCCCGTGGGTATGGCTACACCTTC
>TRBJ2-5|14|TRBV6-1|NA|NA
CASQAGWSQETQYF
TGTGCCAGCCAAGCAGGATGGAGCCAAGAGACCCAGTACTTC
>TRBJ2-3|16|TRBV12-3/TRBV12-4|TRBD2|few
CASSPRTSASTDTQYF
TGTGCCAGCAGCCCTCGGACTAGCGCAAGCACAGATACGCAGTATTTT
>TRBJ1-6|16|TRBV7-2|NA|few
CASTLGGGFYNSPLHF
TGTGCCAGCACCCTAGGGGGGGGGTTCTATAATTCACCCCTCCACTTT
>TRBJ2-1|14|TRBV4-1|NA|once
CASSQGAYLDEQFF
TGCGCCAGCAGCCAAGGCGCCTACCTCGATGAGCAGTTCTTC
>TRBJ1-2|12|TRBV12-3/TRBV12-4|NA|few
CASSYAGSGYTF
TGTGCCAGCAGTTACGCGGGATCTGGCTACACCTTC
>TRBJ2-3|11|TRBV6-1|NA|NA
CATGRTDTQYF
TGTGCCACCGGCCGCACAGATACGCAGTATTTT
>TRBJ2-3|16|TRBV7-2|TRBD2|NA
CASSARLAGGSDTQYF
TGTGCCAGCAGCGCGCGACTAGCGGGTGGGTCAGATACGCAGTATTTT